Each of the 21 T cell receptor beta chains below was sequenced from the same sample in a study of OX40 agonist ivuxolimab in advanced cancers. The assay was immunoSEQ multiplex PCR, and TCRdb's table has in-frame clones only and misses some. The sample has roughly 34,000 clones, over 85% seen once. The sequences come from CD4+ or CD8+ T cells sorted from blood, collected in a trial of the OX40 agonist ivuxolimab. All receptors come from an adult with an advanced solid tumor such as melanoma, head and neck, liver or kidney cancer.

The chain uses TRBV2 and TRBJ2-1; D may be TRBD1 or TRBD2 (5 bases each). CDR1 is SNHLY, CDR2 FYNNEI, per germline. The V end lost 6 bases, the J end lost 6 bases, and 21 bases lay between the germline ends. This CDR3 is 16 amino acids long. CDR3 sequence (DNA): TGTGCCAGCAGGTTACAAGCCGGGACCCCCATCAATGAGCAGTTCTTC. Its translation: CASRLQAGTPINEQFF.

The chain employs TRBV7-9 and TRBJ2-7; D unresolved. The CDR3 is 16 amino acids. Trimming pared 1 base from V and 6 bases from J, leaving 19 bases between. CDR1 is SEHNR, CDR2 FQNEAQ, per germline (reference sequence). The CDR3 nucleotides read TGTGCCAGCAGCTTAGTTCCGTGGCGGAAGCGTTCCGAGCAGTACTTC. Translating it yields CASSLVPWRKRSEQYF.

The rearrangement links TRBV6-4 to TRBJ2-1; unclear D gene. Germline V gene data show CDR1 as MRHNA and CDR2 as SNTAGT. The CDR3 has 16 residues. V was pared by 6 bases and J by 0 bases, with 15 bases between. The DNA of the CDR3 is TGTGCCAGCAGCCACATCCCAGGCGTCTCCTACAATGAGCAGTTCTTC. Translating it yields CASSHIPGVSYNEQFF.

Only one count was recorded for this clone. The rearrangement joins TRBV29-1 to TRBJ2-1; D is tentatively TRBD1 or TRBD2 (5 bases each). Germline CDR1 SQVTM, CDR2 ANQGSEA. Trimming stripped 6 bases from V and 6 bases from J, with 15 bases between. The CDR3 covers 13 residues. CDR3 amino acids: CSVLGRAGNEQFF. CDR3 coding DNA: TGCAGCGTCTTGGGCAGGGCGGGCAATGAGCAGTTCTTC.

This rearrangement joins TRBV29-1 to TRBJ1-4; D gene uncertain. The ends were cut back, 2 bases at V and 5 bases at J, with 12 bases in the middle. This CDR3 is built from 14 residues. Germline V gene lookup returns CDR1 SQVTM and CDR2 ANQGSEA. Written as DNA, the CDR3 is TGCAGCGTTGAAATCTCCCAGCCGAATGAAAAACTGTTTTTT. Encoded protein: CSVEISQPNEKLFF.

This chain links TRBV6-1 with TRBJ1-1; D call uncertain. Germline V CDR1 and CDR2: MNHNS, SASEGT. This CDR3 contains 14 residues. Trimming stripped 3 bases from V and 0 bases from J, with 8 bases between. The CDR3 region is CASSDGVMNTEAFF. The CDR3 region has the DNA TGTGCCAGCAGTGACGGGGTGATGAACACTGAAGCTTTCTTT.

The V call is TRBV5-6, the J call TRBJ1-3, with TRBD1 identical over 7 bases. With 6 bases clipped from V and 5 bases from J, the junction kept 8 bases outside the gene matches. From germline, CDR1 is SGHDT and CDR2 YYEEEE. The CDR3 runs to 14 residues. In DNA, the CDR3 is TGTGCCAGCATGCAGACAGGGTACAGAAACACCATATATTTT. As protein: CASMQTGYRNTIYF.

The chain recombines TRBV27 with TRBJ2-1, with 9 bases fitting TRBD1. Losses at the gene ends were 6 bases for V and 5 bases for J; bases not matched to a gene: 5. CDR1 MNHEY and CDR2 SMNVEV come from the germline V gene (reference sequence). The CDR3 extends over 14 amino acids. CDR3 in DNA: TGTGCCAGCAGAACAGGGGGCAGGAACAATGAGCAGTTCTTC. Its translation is CASRTGGRNNEQFF.

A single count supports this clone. CDR3 DNA sequence: TGTGCCAGCAGCTTGGGGACAGGGCTATCTAACTATGGCTACACCTTC. It is translated as CASSLGTGLSNYGYTF. V is TRBV5-6 and J is TRBJ1-2, with TRBD1 matching 8 bases. Germline values: CDR1 SGHDT, CDR2 YYEEEE. The CDR3 contains 16 residues. V was pared by 0 bases and J by 0 bases, with 4 bases of the junction left unmatched. Full variable domain (missing parts from reference TRBV5-6 and TRBJ1-2): DAGVTQSPTHLIKTRGQQVTLRCSPKSGHDTVSWYQQALGQGPQFIFQYYEEEERQRGNFPDRFSGHQFPNYSSELNVNALLLGDSALYLCASSLGTGLSNYGYTFGSGTRLTVV.

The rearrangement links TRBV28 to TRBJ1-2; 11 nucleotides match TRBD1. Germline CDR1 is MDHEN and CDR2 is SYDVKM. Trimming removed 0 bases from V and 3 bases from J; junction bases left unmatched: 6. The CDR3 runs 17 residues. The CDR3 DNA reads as TGTGCCAGCAGTTTATGGTCTGGGACAGGGGGGGACTATGGCTACACCTTC. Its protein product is CASSLWSGTGGDYGYTF.

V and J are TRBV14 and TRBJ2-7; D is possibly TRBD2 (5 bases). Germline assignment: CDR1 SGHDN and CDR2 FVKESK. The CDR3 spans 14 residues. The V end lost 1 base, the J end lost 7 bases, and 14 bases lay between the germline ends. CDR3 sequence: CASSQVYSGLEQYF. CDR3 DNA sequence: TGTGCCAGCAGCCAAGTCTATTCGGGGTTGGAGCAGTACTTC.

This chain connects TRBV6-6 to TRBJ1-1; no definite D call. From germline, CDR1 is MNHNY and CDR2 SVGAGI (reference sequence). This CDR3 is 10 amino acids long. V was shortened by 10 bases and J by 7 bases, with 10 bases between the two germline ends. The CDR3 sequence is CATLGIEAFF. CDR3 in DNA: TGTGCCACCCTGGGGATTGAAGCTTTCTTT.

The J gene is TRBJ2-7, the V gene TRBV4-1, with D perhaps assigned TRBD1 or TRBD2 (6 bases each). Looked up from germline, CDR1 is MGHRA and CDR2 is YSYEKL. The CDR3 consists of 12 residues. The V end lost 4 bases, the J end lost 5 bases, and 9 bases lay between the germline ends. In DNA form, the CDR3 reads TGCGCCAGCAGCCCAAGGGGGGACGAGCAGTACTTC. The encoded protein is CASSPRGDEQYF.

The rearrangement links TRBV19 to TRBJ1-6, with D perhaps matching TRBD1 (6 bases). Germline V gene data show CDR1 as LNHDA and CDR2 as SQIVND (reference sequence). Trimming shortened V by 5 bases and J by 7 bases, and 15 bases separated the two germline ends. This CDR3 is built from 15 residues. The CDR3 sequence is CASSWTADVNSPLHF. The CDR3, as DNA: TGTGCCAGTAGTTGGACAGCCGATGTCAATTCACCCCTCCACTTT.

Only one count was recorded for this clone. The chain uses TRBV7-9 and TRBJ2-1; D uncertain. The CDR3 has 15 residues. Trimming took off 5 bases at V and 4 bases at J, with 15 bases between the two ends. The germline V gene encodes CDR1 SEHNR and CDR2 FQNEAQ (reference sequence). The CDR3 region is CASSPAGSNYNEQFF. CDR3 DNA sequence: TGTGCCAGCAGCCCAGCCGGGTCCAATTACAATGAGCAGTTCTTC.

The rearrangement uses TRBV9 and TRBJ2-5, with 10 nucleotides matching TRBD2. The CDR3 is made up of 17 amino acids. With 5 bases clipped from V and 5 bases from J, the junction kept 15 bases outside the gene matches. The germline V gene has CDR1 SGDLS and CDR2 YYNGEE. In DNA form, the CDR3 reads TGTGCCAGCAGGGTTTGTTTCGAGCGGGGGGGCCGGGAGACCCAGTACTTC. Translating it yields CASRVCFERGGRETQYF.

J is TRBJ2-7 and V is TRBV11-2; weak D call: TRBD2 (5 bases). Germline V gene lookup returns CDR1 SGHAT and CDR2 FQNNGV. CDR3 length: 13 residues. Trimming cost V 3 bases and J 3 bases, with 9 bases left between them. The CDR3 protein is CASSFGLSYEQYF. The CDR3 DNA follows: TGTGCCAGCAGCTTTGGACTTAGCTACGAGCAGTACTTC.

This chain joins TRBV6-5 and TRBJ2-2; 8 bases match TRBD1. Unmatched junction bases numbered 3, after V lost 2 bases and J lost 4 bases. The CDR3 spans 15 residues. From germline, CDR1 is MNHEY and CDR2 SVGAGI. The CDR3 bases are TGTGCCAGCAGTTACGGCCAGGGGGCCACCGGGGAGCTGTTTTTT. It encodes CASSYGQGATGELFF.

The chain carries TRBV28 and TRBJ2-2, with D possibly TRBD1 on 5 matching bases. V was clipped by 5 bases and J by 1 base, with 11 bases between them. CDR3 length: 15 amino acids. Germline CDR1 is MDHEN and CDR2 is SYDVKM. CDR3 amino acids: CASSPPTVNTGELFF. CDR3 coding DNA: TGTGCCAGCAGTCCGCCGACAGTGAACACCGGGGAGCTGTTTTTT.

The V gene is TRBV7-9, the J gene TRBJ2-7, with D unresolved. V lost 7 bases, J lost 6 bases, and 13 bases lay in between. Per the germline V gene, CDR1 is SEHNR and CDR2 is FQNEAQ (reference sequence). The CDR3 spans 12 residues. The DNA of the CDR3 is TGTGCCAGCACCGCGACCCCCGGCGAGCAGTACTTC. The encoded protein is CASTATPGEQYF. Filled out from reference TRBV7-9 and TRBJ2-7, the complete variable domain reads DTGVSQNPRHKITKRGQNVTFRCDPISEHNRLYWYRQTLGQGPEFLTYFQNEAQLEKSRLLSDRFSAERPKGSFSTLEIQRTEQGDSAMYLCASTATPGEQYFGPGTRLTVT.

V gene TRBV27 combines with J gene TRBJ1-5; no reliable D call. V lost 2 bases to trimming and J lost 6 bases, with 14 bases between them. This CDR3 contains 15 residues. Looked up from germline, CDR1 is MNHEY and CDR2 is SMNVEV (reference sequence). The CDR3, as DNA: TGTGCCAGCAGTTTAAGAGGTGCGGGCATTCAGCCCCAGCATTTT. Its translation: CASSLRGAGIQPQHF.